The 15 T cell receptor beta chains given below trace back to one sample, sequenced in a study of T-cell memory formation after mild COVID-19. TCRdb re-called the 5' RACE reads with MiXCR, one entry per CDR3 protein. The sample contains about 240,000 distinct CDR3 sequences, over 9% of which appear only once. Source material: PBMCs or a T cell subset sorted from them (not recorded which). The receptors come from a man in his late teens or twenties who had mild COVID-19 (a few samples of this study predate the infection). Cell type and time point are not known.

The chain carries TRBV29-1 and TRBJ1-6; D gene unclear. CDR1 is SQVTM, CDR2 ANQGSEA, per germline. The V and J ends lost 4 bases and 6 bases respectively, with 13 bases between them. The CDR3 extends over 14 amino acids. CDR3: CSVGEGRGNSPLHF. The CDR3, as DNA: TGCAGCGTTGGAGAAGGTCGGGGTAATTCACCCCTCCACTTT. Complete variable domain (other parts from reference TRBV29-1 and TRBJ1-6): SAVISQKPSRDICQRGTSLTIQCQVDSQVTMMFWYRQQPGQSLTLIATANQGSEATYESGFVIDKFPISRPNLTFSTLTVSNMSPEDSSIYLCSVGEGRGNSPLHFGNGTRLTVT.

This clonotype was seen repeatedly, ten times or more. The V call is TRBV5-4, the J call TRBJ2-2; unclear D gene. Trimming took 0 bases from V and 4 from J, leaving 7 bases between them. The CDR3 loop spans 14 amino acids. CDR1 SGHNT and CDR2 YYREEE come from the germline V gene (reference sequence). In DNA form, the CDR3 reads TGTGCCAGCAGCTTGGGGGTCGCCACCGGGGAGCTGTTTTTT. This codes for CASSLGVATGELFF.

V and J are TRBV27 and TRBJ2-3, with a weak D call TRBD1 (5 bases). There are 14 residues in the CDR3. V was clipped by 4 bases and J by 4 bases, with 12 bases between them. CDR1 and CDR2 (germline): MNHEY, SMNVEV (reference sequence). The CDR3: CASSWGLGPDTQYF. CDR3 bases: TGTGCCAGCAGTTGGGGCTTGGGGCCAGATACGCAGTATTTT.

In DNA form, the CDR3 reads TGTGCCAGCAGCCCAAGAGACCCCAGGGACACTGAAGCTTTCTTT. This encodes CASSPRDPRDTEAFF. The chain uses TRBV9 and TRBJ1-1; TRBD1 might be the D (5 bases). The CDR3 sequence is 15 residues long. CDR1 is SGDLS and CDR2 is YYNGEE in the germline V gene. Trimming removed 4 bases from V and 3 bases from J, with 16 bases in between.

The chain uses TRBV12-3 or TRBV12-4 and TRBJ1-1; D unresolved. The V gene lost 1 base and the J gene lost 7 bases, with 10 bases spanning the gap. The CDR3 is 13 residues long. CDR3 coding DNA: TGTGCCAGCAGTTTAGGGCCGGACGGTGAAGCTTTCTTT. This gives the protein CASSLGPDGEAFF.

In its sample, this clonotype was seen a few times. The CDR3 here is CSAKDRVAGSGGSPLHF. CDR3 coding DNA: TGCAGTGCCAAGGACAGGGTGGCGGGATCTGGTGGCTCACCCCTCCACTTT. V and J are TRBV20-1 and TRBJ1-6, with 8 positions matching TRBD1. This CDR3 has 17 residues. Germline trimming cut 6 bases from V and 10 bases from J; bases unmatched to any gene: 20. Germline lookup yields CDR1 DFQATT and CDR2 SNEGSKA (reference sequence).

This clonotype was recorded a few times. The gene calls are TRBV7-2 and TRBJ1-1; D is uncertain. CDR3 size: 14 residues. Per germline, CDR1 SGHTA and CDR2 FQGNSA. Trimming left V 1 base short and J 1 base short, with 7 bases between. The CDR3 sequence: CASSLVGRNTEAFF. CDR3 nucleotides: TGTGCCAGCAGCTTAGTCGGCAGGAACACTGAAGCTTTCTTT.

This clonotype has just a few counts. CDR3 residues: CASFRGSGYGYTF. DNA of the CDR3: TGTGCCAGCTTCAGGGGGAGTGGATATGGCTACACCTTC. The chain combines TRBV6-5 with TRBJ1-2; TRBD1 aligns across 7 bases. The CDR3 loop spans 13 amino acids. From germline, CDR1 is MNHEY and CDR2 SVGAGI. V lost 8 bases to trimming and J lost 5 bases; unmatched junction nucleotides: 8.

This CDR3 is CASSLDDGVAFF. DNA for the CDR3: TGTGCCAGCAGCTTGGATGATGGAGTGGCTTTCTTT. This sequence joins TRBV5-6 and TRBJ1-1; D gene uncertain. The V and J ends lost 0 bases and 11 bases respectively, with 11 bases between them. Germline V gene data show CDR1 as SGHDT and CDR2 as YYEEEE. The CDR3 has 12 residues.

This clonotype turned up a few times. The chain couples TRBV19 to TRBJ1-2, with unresolved D. Germline CDR1 reads LNHDA; CDR2 reads SQIVND (reference sequence). The V end was cut by 7 bases, the J end by 3 bases, with 18 bases between. The CDR3 runs 15 residues. DNA of the CDR3: TGTGCCAGTACCAAAAAGGAAGGACCGCACTATGGCTACACCTTC. The encoded protein is CASTKKEGPHYGYTF.

This clonotype was picked up a small number of times. The gene calls are TRBV7-2 and TRBJ2-1, with a tentative D call TRBD2 (6 bases). The CDR3 has 15 residues. CDR1 SGHTA and CDR2 FQGNSA come from the germline V gene. Trimming removed 6 bases from V and 5 bases from J, with 17 bases in between. The CDR3: CASREGRYRDNEQFF. The CDR3 nucleotides are TGTGCCAGCAGGGAGGGGCGCTATCGGGACAATGAGCAGTTCTTC.

This clonotype was counted only a few times. The chain combines TRBV18 with TRBJ1-1; D gene unclear. The germline CDR1 and CDR2 sequences are KGHSH and LQKENI. V dropped 3 bases and J dropped 7 bases, with 18 bases sitting between them. The CDR3 covers 15 residues. The CDR3 DNA follows: TGTGCCAGCTCACCGAGCTCACGCCCAGGCGGTGAAGCTTTCTTT. Translation gives CASSPSSRPGGEAFF.

This clonotype was detected a few times. CDR3 residues: CASSEGTGGRNGYTF. The CDR3, as DNA: TGTGCCAGCAGTGAAGGTACAGGGGGCAGGAATGGCTACACCTTC. The rearrangement links TRBV6-1 to TRBJ1-2; 9 bases are a match to TRBD1. Germline loops: CDR1 MNHNS, CDR2 SASEGT. The length of the CDR3 is 15 residues. V lost 1 base to trimming and J lost 6 bases; unmatched junction nucleotides: 6.

This clonotype came up a few times. The rearrangement joins TRBV20-1 to TRBJ1-5; 10 bases are a match to TRBD1. The CDR3 loop spans 13 amino acids. CDR1 is DFQATT and CDR2 is SNEGSKA in the germline V gene (reference sequence). Trimming removed 3 bases from V and 7 bases from J; junction bases left unmatched: 3. The CDR3 here is CSARRTGGQPQHF. CDR3 DNA sequence: TGCAGTGCTAGGAGGACAGGGGGGCAGCCCCAGCATTTT.

This clonotype has ten or more counts. The rearrangement links TRBV7-6 to TRBJ1-5; D is possibly TRBD1 (6 bases). V shed 5 bases and J shed 4 bases, with 15 bases lying between them. This CDR3 region has 15 residues. From germline, CDR1 is SGHVS and CDR2 FNYEAQ. The CDR3 bases are TGTGCCAGCAGCCTATCCGGGACATCAAATCAGCCCCAGCATTTT. Amino acids: CASSLSGTSNQPQHF.